This TCR beta chain was recorded in a study of human thymus T cells. Study-wide results and caveats: What appeared biased in thymic and blood repertoires was the usage of V and J genes.

This CDR3 comprises 17 residues. The ends were cut back, 0 bases at V and 5 bases at J, with 16 bases in the middle. Germline V gene data show CDR1 as LGHNA and CDR2 as YSLEER. As regards this clone: Antigen specificity is unknown.

The thymus tissue came from resections taken during corrective heart surgery. Here immunoSEQ multiplex PCR was the method, and the copy in TCRdb shows in-frame clones only, minus some. The table shows roughly 130,000 clones, with approximately 96% occurring only once. The TCR sequence derives from a boy under two years old with a congenital heart defect but otherwise immunologically healthy. Material: thymus tissue. This sequence joins TRBV4-3 and TRBJ1-4, with D possibly TRBD1 on 6 matching bases. The CDR3 sequence is CASSQDASRGFNEKLFF. The CDR3, as DNA: TGCGCCAGCAGCCAAGATGCCTCTAGGGGGTTCAATGAAAAACTGTTTTTT.